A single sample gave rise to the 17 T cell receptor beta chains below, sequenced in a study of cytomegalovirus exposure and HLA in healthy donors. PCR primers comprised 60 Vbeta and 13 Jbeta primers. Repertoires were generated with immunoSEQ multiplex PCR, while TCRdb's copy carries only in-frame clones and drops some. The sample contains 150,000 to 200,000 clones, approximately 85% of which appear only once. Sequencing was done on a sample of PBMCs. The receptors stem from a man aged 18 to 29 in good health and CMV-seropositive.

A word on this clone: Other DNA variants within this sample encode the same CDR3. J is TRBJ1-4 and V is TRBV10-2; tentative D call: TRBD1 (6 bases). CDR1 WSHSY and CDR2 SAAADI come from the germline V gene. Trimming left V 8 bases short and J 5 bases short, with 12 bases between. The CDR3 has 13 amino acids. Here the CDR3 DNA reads TGCGCCAGCCGACAGGTCCTAAATGAAAAACTGTTTTTT. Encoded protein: CASRQVLNEKLFF.

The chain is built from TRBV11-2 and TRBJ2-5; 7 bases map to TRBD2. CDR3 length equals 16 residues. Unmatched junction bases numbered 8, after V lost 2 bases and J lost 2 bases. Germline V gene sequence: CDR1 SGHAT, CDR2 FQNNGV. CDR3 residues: CASSLLSGAAQETQYF. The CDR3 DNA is TGTGCCAGCAGCTTATTAAGCGGGGCAGCGCAAGAGACCCAGTACTTC. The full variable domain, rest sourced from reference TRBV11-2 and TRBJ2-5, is EAGVAQSPRYKIIEKRQSVAFWCNPISGHATLYWYQQILGQGPKLLIQFQNNGVVDDSQLPKDRFSAERLKGVDSTLKIQPAKLEDSAVYLCASSLLSGAAQETQYFGPGTRLLVL.

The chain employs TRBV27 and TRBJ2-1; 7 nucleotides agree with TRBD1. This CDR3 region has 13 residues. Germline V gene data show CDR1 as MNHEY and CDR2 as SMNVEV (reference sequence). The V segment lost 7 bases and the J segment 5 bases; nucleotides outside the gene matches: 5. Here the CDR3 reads CASTRGPNNEQFF. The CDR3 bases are TGTGCCAGCACGAGGGGGCCTAACAATGAGCAGTTCTTC.

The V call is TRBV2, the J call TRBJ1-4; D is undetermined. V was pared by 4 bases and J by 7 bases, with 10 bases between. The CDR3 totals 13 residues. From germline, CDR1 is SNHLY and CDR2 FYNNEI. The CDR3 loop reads CASSGSGSEKLFF. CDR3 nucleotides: TGTGCCAGCAGTGGGTCGGGTAGTGAAAAACTGTTTTTT.

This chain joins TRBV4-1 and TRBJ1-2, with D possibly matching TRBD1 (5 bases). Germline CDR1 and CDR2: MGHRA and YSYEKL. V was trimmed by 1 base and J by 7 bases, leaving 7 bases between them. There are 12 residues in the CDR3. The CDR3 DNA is TGCGCCAGCAGCCAAGCGGGGGGTGGCTACACCTTC. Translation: CASSQAGGGYTF.

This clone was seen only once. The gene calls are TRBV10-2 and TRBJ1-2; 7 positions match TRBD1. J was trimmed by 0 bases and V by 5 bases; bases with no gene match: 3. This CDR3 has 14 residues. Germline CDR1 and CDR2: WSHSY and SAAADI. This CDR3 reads CASSQGGANYGYTF. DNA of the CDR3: TGCGCCAGCAGTCAGGGGGGCGCTAACTATGGCTACACCTTC.

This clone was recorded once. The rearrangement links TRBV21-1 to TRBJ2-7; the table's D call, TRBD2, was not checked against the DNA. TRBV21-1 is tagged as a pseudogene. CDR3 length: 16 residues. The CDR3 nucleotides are TGTGCCAGCAGCTACCATGAGGCAGTCCGGGACTACGAGCAGTACTTC. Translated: CASSYHEAVRDYEQYF.

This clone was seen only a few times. The CDR3 reads CASRISSGNTIYF. The CDR3, as DNA: TGTGCCAGCAGGATTAGCTCTGGAAACACCATATATTTT. The V and J genes are TRBV11-2 and TRBJ1-3; no clear D gene. V gave up 6 bases and J gave up 0 bases, with 6 bases separating them. Germline assignment: CDR1 SGHAT and CDR2 FQNNGV. The CDR3 has 13 residues. The whole variable domain, filled in from reference TRBV11-2 and TRBJ1-3, reads EAGVAQSPRYKIIEKRQSVAFWCNPISGHATLYWYQQILGQGPKLLIQFQNNGVVDDSQLPKDRFSAERLKGVDSTLKIQPAKLEDSAVYLCASRISSGNTIYFGEGSWLTVV.

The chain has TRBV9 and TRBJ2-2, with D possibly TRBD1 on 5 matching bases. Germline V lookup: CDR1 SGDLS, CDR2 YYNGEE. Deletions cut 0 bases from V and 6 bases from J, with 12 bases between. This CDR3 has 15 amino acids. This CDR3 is CASSVGAGLAGELFF. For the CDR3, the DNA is TGTGCCAGCAGCGTAGGGGCAGGGCTCGCCGGGGAGCTGTTTTTT.

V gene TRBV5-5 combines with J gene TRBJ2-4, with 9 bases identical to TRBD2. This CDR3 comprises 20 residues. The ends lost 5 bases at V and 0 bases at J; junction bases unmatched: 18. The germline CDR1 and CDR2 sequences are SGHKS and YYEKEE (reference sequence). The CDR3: CASSSGRGSGGVLAKNIQYF. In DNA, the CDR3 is TGTGCCAGCAGTTCAGGACGGGGTAGCGGGGGTGTTCTAGCCAAAAACATTCAGTACTTC.

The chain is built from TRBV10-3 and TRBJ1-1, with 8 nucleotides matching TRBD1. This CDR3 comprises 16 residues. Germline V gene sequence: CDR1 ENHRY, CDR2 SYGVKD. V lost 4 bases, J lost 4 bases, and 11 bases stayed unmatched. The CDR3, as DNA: TGTGCCATCAGTGTCGGTAACGGACAGGGCGGCACTGAAGCTTTCTTT. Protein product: CAISVGNGQGGTEAFF.

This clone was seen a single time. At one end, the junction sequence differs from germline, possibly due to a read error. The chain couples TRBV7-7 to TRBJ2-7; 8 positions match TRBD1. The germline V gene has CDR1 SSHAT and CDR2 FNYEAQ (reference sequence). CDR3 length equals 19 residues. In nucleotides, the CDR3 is TGTGCTAGCAGCCTCCCGGGACAGGATTTAGTCGGGAGTTCCTACGAGCAGTACTTC. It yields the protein CASSLPGQDLVGSSYEQYF.

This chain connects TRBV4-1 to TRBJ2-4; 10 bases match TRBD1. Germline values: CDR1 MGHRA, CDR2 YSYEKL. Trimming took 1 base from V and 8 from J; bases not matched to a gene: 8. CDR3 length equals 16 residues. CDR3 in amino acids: CASSQVPGQGFYIQYF. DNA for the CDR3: TGCGCCAGCAGCCAAGTTCCGGGACAGGGGTTTTACATTCAGTACTTC.

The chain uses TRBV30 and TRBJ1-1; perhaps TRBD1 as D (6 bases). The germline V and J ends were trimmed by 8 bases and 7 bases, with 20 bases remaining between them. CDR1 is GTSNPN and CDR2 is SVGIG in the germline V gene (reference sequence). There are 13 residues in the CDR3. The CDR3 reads CAGAGTFGLEAFF. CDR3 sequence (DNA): TGTGCCGGAGCCGGGACATTTGGCCTTGAAGCTTTCTTT.

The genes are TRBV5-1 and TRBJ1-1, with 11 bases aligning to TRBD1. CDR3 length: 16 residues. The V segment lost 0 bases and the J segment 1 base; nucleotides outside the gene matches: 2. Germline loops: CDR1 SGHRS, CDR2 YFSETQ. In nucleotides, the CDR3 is TGCGCCAGCAGCTTGGCGGGGACAGGGGGGAACACTGAAGCTTTCTTT. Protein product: CASSLAGTGGNTEAFF.

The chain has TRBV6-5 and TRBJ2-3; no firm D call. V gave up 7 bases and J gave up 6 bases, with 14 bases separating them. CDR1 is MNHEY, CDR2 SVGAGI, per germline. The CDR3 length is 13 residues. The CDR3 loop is CASTPPGRDTQYF. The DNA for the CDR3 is TGTGCCAGCACACCCCCTGGTCGGGATACGCAGTATTTT.

CDR3 nucleotide sequence: TGTGCCAGCAAGACTAGCGGGGGGGCCCAGGAGACCCAGTACTTC. Translation: CASKTSGGAQETQYF. The chain is built from TRBV5-4 and TRBJ2-5, with 14 bases lining up with TRBD2. Trimming removed 6 bases from V and 5 bases from J; junction bases left unmatched: 6. Germline V gene sequence: CDR1 SGHNT, CDR2 YYREEE (reference sequence). The CDR3 loop spans 15 amino acids. Using reference TRBV5-4 and TRBJ2-5 for the parts outside the CDR3, the full variable domain is ETGVTQSPTHLIKTRGQQVTLRCSSQSGHNTVSWYQQALGQGPQFIFQYYREEENGRGNFPPRFSGLQFPNYSSELNVNALELDDSALYLCASKTSGGAQETQYFGPGTRLLVL.